Listed below are T cell receptor beta chains from one sample, sequenced in a study of cytomegalovirus exposure and HLA in healthy donors. Some clones are missing from TCRdb's copy, which holds only in-frame ones; the method was immunoSEQ multiplex PCR. The listing contains 200,000 to 250,000 clones. The sample taken for sequencing was PBMCs. The receptor source for this set is a woman in her thirties in good health and CMV-seropositive. Each CDR3 is given with its conserved first and last residue. Each record gives: CDR3 protein, CDR3 DNA, V gene, J gene, D gene. The D gene is left open where the match is weak.

CDR3 protein: CASGGTGATEAFF; CDR3 DNA: TGCGCCAGCGGCGGGACAGGAGCCACTGAAGCTTTCTTT; V gene: TRBV5-1; J gene: TRBJ1-1; D gene: TRBD1
CDR3 protein: CASSRPVGSGYEQYF; CDR3 DNA: TGTGCCAGCAGCCGACCGGTAGGCTCGGGTTACGAGCAGTACTTC; V gene: TRBV7-2; J gene: TRBJ2-7; D gene: -
CDR3 protein: CASSLGRGGRETQYF; CDR3 DNA: TGTGCCAGCAGCTTGGGGCGGGGGGGCCGGGAGACCCAGTACTTC; V gene: TRBV11-2; J gene: TRBJ2-5; D gene: TRBD2
CDR3 protein: CASSMIDNYGYTF; CDR3 DNA: TGTGCCAGTAGTATGATAGATAACTATGGCTACACCTTC; V gene: TRBV19; J gene: TRBJ1-2; D gene: -
CDR3 protein: CASSSTGLAENEQFF; CDR3 DNA: TGCGCCAGCAGCTCCACCGGGCTAGCAGAAAATGAGCAGTTCTTC; V gene: TRBV5-1; J gene: TRBJ2-1; D gene: -
CDR3 protein: CASSFQGLNQPQHF; CDR3 DNA: TGTGCCAGCAGCTTTCAGGGACTCAATCAGCCCCAGCATTTT; V gene: TRBV7-2; J gene: TRBJ1-5; D gene: -
CDR3 protein: CASTYITTGGNYGYTF; CDR3 DNA: TGTGCCAGCACCTACATTACGACAGGGGGGAACTATGGCTACACCTTC; V gene: TRBV7-2; J gene: TRBJ1-2; D gene: TRBD1
CDR3 protein: CASSSTGLREKPFF; CDR3 DNA: TGTGCCAGCAGTTCGACAGGGTTGAGGGAAAAACCGTTTTTT; V gene: TRBV2; J gene: TRBJ1-4; D gene: TRBD1
CDR3 protein: CASSPLGLNYGYTF; CDR3 DNA: TGTGCCAGCTCACCACTTGGCCTCAACTATGGCTACACCTTC; V gene: TRBV18; J gene: TRBJ1-2; D gene: -
CDR3 protein: CASSPTSGWGTDTQYF; CDR3 DNA: TGTGCCAGCAGCCCGACTAGCGGCTGGGGCACAGATACGCAGTATTTT; V gene: TRBV9; J gene: TRBJ2-3; D gene: TRBD2
CDR3 protein: CASSYYNRGSPTGELFF; CDR3 DNA: TGTGCCAGCAGCTACTATAACAGGGGGTCCCCTACCGGGGAGCTGTTTTTT; V gene: TRBV11-2; J gene: TRBJ2-2; D gene: TRBD1
CDR3 protein: CASSPDSNYGYTF; CDR3 DNA: TGCGCCAGCAGTCCGGACAGCAACTATGGCTACACCTTC; V gene: TRBV14; J gene: TRBJ1-2; D gene: -
CDR3 protein: CASSLAGPQRGTDSYEQYF; CDR3 DNA: TGTGCCAGCAGCTTAGCGGGGCCTCAGAGAGGGACAGACTCCTACGAGCAGTACTTC; V gene: TRBV7-7; J gene: TRBJ2-7; D gene: TRBD1
CDR3 protein: CASSAQGNYGYTF; CDR3 DNA: TGTGCCAGCAGCGCACAGGGTAACTATGGCTACACCTTC; V gene: TRBV6-5; J gene: TRBJ1-2; D gene: -
CDR3 protein: CASITSQGASTEAFF; CDR3 DNA: TGTGCCAGTATTACTAGCCAGGGGGCGAGCACTGAAGCCTTCTTT; V gene: TRBV19; J gene: TRBJ1-1; D gene: TRBD1
CDR3 protein: CASSPDGGAHEQYF; CDR3 DNA: TGCGCCAGCAGCCCGGACGGGGGGGCCCACGAGCAGTACTTC; V gene: TRBV4-1; J gene: TRBJ2-7; D gene: TRBD2
CDR3 protein: CASSWTRTDTEAFF; CDR3 DNA: TGTGCCAGCAGCTGGACAAGAACGGACACTGAAGCTTTCTTT; V gene: TRBV7-2; J gene: TRBJ1-1; D gene: -
CDR3 protein: CASRQGSSGEQYF; CDR3 DNA: TGTGCCAGCAGACAGGGCTCTTCAGGCGAGCAGTACTTC; V gene: TRBV6-5; J gene: TRBJ2-7; D gene: -
CDR3 protein: CASSLGGGDGDTQYF; CDR3 DNA: TGTGCCAGCAGCTTAGGCGGGGGCGACGGAGATACGCAGTATTTT; V gene: TRBV7-6; J gene: TRBJ2-3; D gene: -
CDR3 protein: CASSIRSRGQGTETQYF; CDR3 DNA: TGTGCCAGTAGCATCCGATCCCGAGGTCAGGGGACAGAGACCCAGTACTTC; V gene: TRBV19; J gene: TRBJ2-5; D gene: -
CDR3 protein: CASSQATDRGLDGYTF; CDR3 DNA: TGCGCCAGCAGCCAAGCCACGGACAGGGGGCTGGATGGCTACACCTTC; V gene: TRBV4-3; J gene: TRBJ1-2; D gene: TRBD1
CDR3 protein: CSVEFGGGPEAFF; CDR3 DNA: TGCAGCGTTGAATTCGGAGGAGGGCCTGAAGCTTTCTTT; V gene: TRBV29-1; J gene: TRBJ1-1; D gene: -
CDR3 protein: CASSDTAGSATDTQYF; CDR3 DNA: TGTGCCAGCAGCGATACAGCAGGGTCGGCAACAGATACGCAGTATTTT; V gene: TRBV9; J gene: TRBJ2-3; D gene: -
CDR3 protein: CASSISSGSYEQYF; CDR3 DNA: TGTGCCAGCTCCATCAGCTCAGGCTCCTACGAGCAGTACTTC; V gene: TRBV19; J gene: TRBJ2-7; D gene: -
CDR3 protein: CASSLNQGSYEQYF; CDR3 DNA: TGTGCCAGCAGCTTGAACCAGGGTAGCTACGAGCAGTACTTC; V gene: TRBV5-8; J gene: TRBJ2-7; D gene: -
CDR3 protein: CASSLVNRASGNTIYF; CDR3 DNA: TGCGCCAGCAGCTTGGTAAACAGGGCATCTGGAAACACCATATATTTT; V gene: TRBV5-1; J gene: TRBJ1-3; D gene: -
CDR3 protein: CASREIAGQETQYF; CDR3 DNA: TGTGCCAGTAGGGAGATAGCGGGACAAGAGACCCAGTACTTC; V gene: TRBV19; J gene: TRBJ2-5; D gene: TRBD2
CDR3 protein: CATAGISGNTIYF; CDR3 DNA: TGTGCCACTGCGGGGATTTCTGGAAACACCATATATTTT; V gene: TRBV19; J gene: TRBJ1-3; D gene: -
CDR3 protein: CASSSAGYMHEKLFF; CDR3 DNA: TGTGCCAGCAGCTCCGCAGGGTATATGCATGAAAAACTGTTTTTT; V gene: TRBV7-2; J gene: TRBJ1-4; D gene: -
CDR3 protein: CASSLGGPRTGVLLEQYF; CDR3 DNA: TGTGCCAGCAGCTTAGGAGGTCCCCGGACAGGGGTCCTCCTGGAGCAGTACTTC; V gene: TRBV11-2; J gene: TRBJ2-7; D gene: TRBD1
CDR3 protein: CASSLGGSPLHF; CDR3 DNA: TGTGCCAGCAGCCTCGGAGGTTCACCCCTCCACTTT; V gene: TRBV11-3; J gene: TRBJ1-6; D gene: -
CDR3 protein: CASSISGGTSWDEQFF; CDR3 DNA: TGTGCCAGCAGTATCTCGGGGGGGACTAGCTGGGATGAGCAGTTCTTC; V gene: TRBV9; J gene: TRBJ2-1; D gene: TRBD2
CDR3 protein: CAISESWTSGYEQYF; CDR3 DNA: TGTGCCATCAGTGAGTCATGGACTAGCGGGTACGAGCAGTACTTC; V gene: TRBV10-3; J gene: TRBJ2-7; D gene: TRBD2
CDR3 protein: CASSFRGLGARSGGTGTDTQYF; CDR3 DNA: TGCGCCAGCAGCTTCCGGGGGCTGGGGGCGCGATCCGGAGGGACAGGAACAGATACGCAGTATTTT; V gene: TRBV4-1; J gene: TRBJ2-3; D gene: TRBD1
CDR3 protein: CASTAQGANYGYTF; CDR3 DNA: TGTGCCAGCACCGCCCAGGGCGCTAACTATGGCTACACCTTC; V gene: TRBV28; J gene: TRBJ1-2; D gene: -
CDR3 protein: CASTRRLARETQYF; CDR3 DNA: TGCGCCAGCACCCGGAGACTAGCAAGAGAGACCCAGTACTTC; V gene: TRBV5-1; J gene: TRBJ2-5; D gene: TRBD2
CDR3 protein: CADQRETYYNEQFF; CDR3 DNA: TGTGCCGACCAGCGGGAAACGTACTACAATGAGCAGTTCTTC; V gene: TRBV2; J gene: TRBJ2-1; D gene: TRBD2
CDR3 protein: CASSEQGYTEAFF; CDR3 DNA: TGCGCCAGCAGTGAACAGGGGTACACTGAAGCTTTCTTT; V gene: TRBV10-1; J gene: TRBJ1-1; D gene: TRBD1
CDR3 protein: CASREEQGDTEAFF; CDR3 DNA: TGCGCCAGCAGAGAAGAACAGGGTGACACTGAAGCTTTCTTT; V gene: TRBV4-3; J gene: TRBJ1-1; D gene: -
CDR3 protein: CASSEGQPLAGTDTQYF; CDR3 DNA: TGTGCCAGCAGTGAAGGTCAGCCTCTAGCGGGAACAGATACGCAGTATTTT; V gene: TRBV2; J gene: TRBJ2-3; D gene: TRBD2
CDR3 protein: CASSLDYGRIYEQYF; CDR3 DNA: TGTGCCAGCAGCTTAGATTACGGGAGGATTTACGAGCAGTACTTC; V gene: TRBV11-2; J gene: TRBJ2-7; D gene: TRBD2
CDR3 protein: CASSIQGSYGYTF; CDR3 DNA: TGTGCCAGTAGTATACAGGGTTCCTATGGCTACACCTTC; V gene: TRBV19; J gene: TRBJ1-2; D gene: -
CDR3 protein: CAWSGRGARGNTIYF; CDR3 DNA: TGTGCCTGGAGTGGACGGGGGGCGCGCGGAAACACCATATATTTT; V gene: TRBV30; J gene: TRBJ1-3; D gene: -
CDR3 protein: CASSEVGTGHTEAFF; CDR3 DNA: TGTGCCAGCAGTGAAGTAGGGACAGGGCACACTGAAGCTTTCTTT; V gene: TRBV6-1; J gene: TRBJ1-1; D gene: TRBD1
CDR3 protein: CASSLAGQGFGETQYF; CDR3 DNA: TGCGCCAGCAGCTTGGCCGGACAGGGGTTTGGAGAGACCCAGTACTTC; V gene: TRBV5-1; J gene: TRBJ2-5; D gene: TRBD1
CDR3 protein: CASSASSYNSPLHF; CDR3 DNA: TGTGCCAGCAGTGCCAGCTCCTATAATTCACCCCTCCACTTT; V gene: TRBV2; J gene: TRBJ1-6; D gene: -
CDR3 protein: CAISEPQQGMQTQYF; CDR3 DNA: TGTGCCATCAGTGAGCCACAACAGGGTATGCAGACCCAGTACTTC; V gene: TRBV10-3; J gene: TRBJ2-5; D gene: -
CDR3 protein: CASSQEVGASTNEKLFF; CDR3 DNA: TGTGCCAGCAGTCAAGAGGTGGGGGCTTCAACTAATGAAAAACTGTTTTTT; V gene: TRBV7-2; J gene: TRBJ1-4; D gene: -
CDR3 protein: CASSQVAGQGFYGYTF; CDR3 DNA: TGCGCCAGCAGCCAAGTCGCGGGACAGGGATTCTATGGCTACACCTTC; V gene: TRBV4-1; J gene: TRBJ1-2; D gene: TRBD1
CDR3 protein: CASRRTGRVQETQYF; CDR3 DNA: TGTGCCAGCCGGAGGACAGGGAGGGTACAAGAGACCCAGTACTTC; V gene: TRBV2; J gene: TRBJ2-5; D gene: -
CDR3 protein: CASGQGVTGELFF; CDR3 DNA: TGCGCCAGCGGACAGGGAGTAACCGGGGAGCTGTTTTTT; V gene: TRBV5-1; J gene: TRBJ2-2; D gene: TRBD1
CDR3 protein: CASSPSDYTGSTDTQYF; CDR3 DNA: TGCGCCAGCAGCCCCTCGGACTACACGGGGAGCACAGATACGCAGTATTTT; V gene: TRBV4-1; J gene: TRBJ2-3; D gene: -
CDR3 protein: CASSAGQGVMTGDQPQHF; CDR3 DNA: TGTGCCAGCAGCGCCGGACAGGGGGTGATGACGGGGGATCAGCCCCAGCATTTT; V gene: TRBV9; J gene: TRBJ1-5; D gene: TRBD1
CDR3 protein: CASSYAQNQPQHF; CDR3 DNA: TGTGCCAGCAGTTACGCTCAGAATCAGCCCCAGCATTTT; V gene: TRBV6-6; J gene: TRBJ1-5; D gene: -
CDR3 protein: CAWSWYRGLTF; CDR3 DNA: TGTGCCTGGAGTTGGTACCGGGGACTAACCTTC; V gene: TRBV30; J gene: TRBJ1-2; D gene: -
CDR3 protein: CSVGAGGPYQPQHF; CDR3 DNA: TGCAGCGTCGGAGCAGGGGGACCCTATCAGCCCCAGCATTTT; V gene: TRBV29-1; J gene: TRBJ1-5; D gene: TRBD1
CDR3 protein: CASSLFLAAADTQYF; CDR3 DNA: TGTGCCAGCAGCCTCTTCCTAGCGGCTGCAGATACGCAGTATTTT; V gene: TRBV14; J gene: TRBJ2-3; D gene: TRBD2
CDR3 protein: CASSLAVGSRTEAFF; CDR3 DNA: TGTGCCAGCAGCTTAGCGGTGGGCTCCCGCACTGAAGCTTTCTTT; V gene: TRBV7-2; J gene: TRBJ1-1; D gene: -